This TCR beta chain was sequenced for a study of CD8 T cells in ankylosing spondylitis. General observations from the study: Matched ankylosing spondylitis synovial fluid reportedly contained a significantly enriched population of disease-linked clones. A motif of eight highly homologous TCR beta variants was seen as apparently characteristic of ankylosing spondylitis blood.

A quantitative 5'-RACE method, one with molecular barcodes, was used to make TCR beta libraries. TCRdb ran MiXCR on the 5' RACE reads and lists one entry per CDR3 protein. The sample yields about 130,000 distinct CDR3 sequences, over 9.5% seen once. The CDR3 runs to 15 residues. CDR1 MNHEY and CDR2 SMNVEV come from the germline V gene (reference sequence). Trimming removed 3 bases at V and 5 bases at J, with 16 bases between. This clonotype has ten or more counts. Its antigen is unknown. Specimen: blood, either unsorted or a sorted T cell fraction (not recorded which). The chain combines TRBV27 with TRBJ1-2, with D possibly being TRBD1 (5 bases). The clonotype was recovered from a female donor with ankylosing spondylitis or in good health (not recorded which). CDR3 protein: CASSFADSYLYGYTF. DNA of the CDR3: TGTGCCAGCAGTTTCGCCGACAGCTACCTTTATGGCTACACCTTC.